This T cell receptor (beta chain) was sequenced in a study of blood T cell repertoires in COVID-19. The wider study: Researchers got acute and convalescent COVID-19 samples from the United States, Italy and Spain. T cells, B-cell-depleted T cells, or PBMCs supplied cDNA or gDNA.

In the original workflow: Amplification from reference gene primers served as the basis for estimated nucleated cell counts. The assay was immunoSEQ multiplex PCR, and TCRdb's table has in-frame clones only and misses some. Clone size and the V and J calls come from that table; the DNA yielded D and trimming. The sample yields tens of thousands of clones, nearly 90% seen once. The receptor's source is a man aged 45-60 years with active COVID-19. The specimen was peripheral blood.

The CDR3 loop reads CASSPRGLAGGTYNEQFF. The DNA for the CDR3 is TGTGCCAGCAGTCCAAGGGGACTAGCGGGGGGAACCTACAATGAGCAGTTCTTC. V gene TRBV6-6 combines with J gene TRBJ2-1; 15 nucleotides match TRBD2. V shed 5 bases, J shed 2 bases, and the junction held 7 bases outside the gene matches. The germline gives CDR1 MNHNY, CDR2 SVGAGI (reference sequence). The CDR3 has 18 amino acids.